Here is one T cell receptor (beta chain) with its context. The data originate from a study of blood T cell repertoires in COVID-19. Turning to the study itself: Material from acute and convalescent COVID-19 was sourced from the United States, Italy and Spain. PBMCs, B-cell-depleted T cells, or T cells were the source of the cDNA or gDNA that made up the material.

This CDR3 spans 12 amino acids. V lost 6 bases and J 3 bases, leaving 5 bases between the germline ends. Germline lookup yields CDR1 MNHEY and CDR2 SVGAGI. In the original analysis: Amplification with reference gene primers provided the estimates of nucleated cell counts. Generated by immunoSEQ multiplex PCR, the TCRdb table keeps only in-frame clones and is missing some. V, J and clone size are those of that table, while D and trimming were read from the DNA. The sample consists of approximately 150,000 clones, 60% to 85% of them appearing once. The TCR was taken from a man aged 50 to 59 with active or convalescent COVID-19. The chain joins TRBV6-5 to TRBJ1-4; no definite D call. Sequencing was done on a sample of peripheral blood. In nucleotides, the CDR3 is TGTGCCAGCAGGTCATCTAATGAAAAACTGTTTTTT. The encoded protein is CASRSSNEKLFF.